The 18 T cell receptor beta chains presented below share a single source sample, sequenced in a study of T cells in localized non-small cell lung cancer. The table came from immunoSEQ multiplex PCR; TCRdb's copy has only in-frame clones and leaves some out. The data hold more than 25,000 clones, with 80% to 90% observed a single time. This specimen was peripheral blood, taken before any cancer treatment. The receptor set was obtained from a woman aged 35 to 70 with stage I lung adenocarcinoma.

This rearrangement joins TRBV6-4 to TRBJ2-1; the match to TRBD1 covers 9 bases. This CDR3 is built from 16 residues. The V segment lost 5 bases and the J segment 9 bases; nucleotides outside the gene matches: 14. Per the germline V gene, CDR1 is MRHNA and CDR2 is SNTAGT. The CDR3: CASSPGLKTGGTEQFF. CDR3 nucleotides: TGTGCCAGCAGTCCCGGCCTCAAGACAGGGGGAACTGAGCAGTTCTTC.

The CDR3 loop is CAKSSYRAADTQYF. The CDR3 DNA follows: TGTGCCAAGAGCAGTTACAGGGCCGCGGATACGCAGTATTTT. J is TRBJ2-3 and V is TRBV2, with D perhaps matching TRBD1 (6 bases). Trimming took 10 bases from V and 6 from J, leaving 20 bases between them. Germline lookup yields CDR1 SNHLY and CDR2 FYNNEI. CDR3 length: 14 amino acids.

The genes are TRBV6-4 and TRBJ2-3, with D hard to call. CDR3 length: 16 residues. Germline V gene data show CDR1 as MRHNA and CDR2 as SNTAGT. V lost 0 bases, J lost 0 bases, and 10 bases lay in between. The CDR3 sequence: CASSDSLSRSTDTQYF. CDR3 sequence (DNA): TGTGCCAGCAGTGACTCTCTTAGCCGTAGCACAGATACGCAGTATTTT.

J is TRBJ1-1 and V is TRBV28; D might be TRBD1 (5 bases). The germline V and J ends were trimmed by 0 bases and 1 base, with 9 bases remaining between them. CDR1 and CDR2 from the germline V gene are MDHEN and SYDVKM. The CDR3 consists of 15 residues. The CDR3 coding sequence is TGTGCCAGCAGTTTATGGACCAGGGCGAACACTGAAGCTTTCTTT. Translated: CASSLWTRANTEAFF.

The CDR3 nucleotides read TGTGCCAGCAGGCCTAGGGACAGGGATTCGGAAGAGCAGTACTTC. Translation: CASRPRDRDSEEQYF. The rearrangement uses TRBV2 and TRBJ2-7; TRBD1 matches 9 bases. There are 15 residues in the CDR3. CDR1 SNHLY and CDR2 FYNNEI come from the germline V gene. Trimming took 6 bases from V and 7 from J; bases not matched to a gene: 13.

V usage is TRBV11-2 and J usage is TRBJ2-5; D might be TRBD1 (6 bases). This CDR3 has 15 residues. Germline values: CDR1 SGHAT, CDR2 FQNNGV. V dropped 7 bases and J dropped 5 bases, with 20 bases sitting between them. Here the CDR3 reads CASNVGGANLETQYF. The CDR3 DNA reads as TGTGCCAGCAATGTAGGGGGAGCGAATCTGGAGACCCAGTACTTC.

This chain's CDR3 is CASSIYGQSNQPQHF. DNA of the CDR3: TGTGCCAGTAGTATCTACGGACAGTCCAATCAGCCCCAGCATTTT. This sequence joins TRBV19 and TRBJ1-5; the D gene is possibly TRBD1 (6 bases). The CDR3 spans 15 residues. V was trimmed by 3 bases and J by 3 bases, leaving 12 bases between them. Germline CDR1 and CDR2: LNHDA and SQIVND (reference sequence).

The CDR3 protein is CASSLEPSDTQYF. Written as DNA, the CDR3 is TGTGCCAGCAGCTTGGAGCCCTCAGATACGCAGTATTTT. The chain is built from TRBV5-4 and TRBJ2-3; D is uncertain. Germline CDR1 SGHNT, CDR2 YYREEE (reference sequence). This CDR3 region has 13 residues. Trimming took off 0 bases at V and 4 bases at J, with 6 bases between the two ends.

Only a few counts were recorded for this clone. The chain recombines TRBV2 with TRBJ2-2, with D tentatively TRBD1 (6 bases). CDR1 is SNHLY and CDR2 is FYNNEI in the germline V gene. V was trimmed by 9 bases and J by 7 bases, leaving 15 bases between them. The CDR3 is 13 amino acids. Written as DNA, the CDR3 is TGTGCCAGAAACCAACAGGGAAACGGGGAGCTGTTTTTT. Translating gives CARNQQGNGELFF. The complete variable domain, with remaining parts taken from reference TRBV2 and TRBJ2-2, reads EPEVTQTPSHQVTQMGQEVILRCVPISNHLYFYWYRQILGQKVEFLVSFYNNEISEKSEIFDDQFSVERPDGSNFTLKIRSTKLEDSAMYFCARNQQGNGELFFGEGSRLTVL.

The V and J genes are TRBV27 and TRBJ1-5, with D possibly TRBD1 on 5 matching bases. Trimming removed 2 bases from V and 7 bases from J, with 15 bases in between. The CDR3 is made up of 15 amino acids. The germline CDR1 and CDR2 sequences are MNHEY and SMNVEV (reference sequence). CDR3 in amino acids: CASSLVGTKTQPQHF. The CDR3 region has the DNA TGTGCCAGCAGTTTAGTGGGGACGAAAACCCAGCCCCAGCATTTT.

J is TRBJ2-1 and V is TRBV13; the D gene could be TRBD1 or TRBD2 (5 bases each). Germline loops: CDR1 PRHDT, CDR2 FYEKMQ (reference sequence). This CDR3 is 14 amino acids long. Deletions cut 2 bases from V and 8 bases from J, with 13 bases between. The CDR3 is CASSLRGAKHEQFF. CDR3 nucleotides: TGTGCCAGCAGCTTAAGGGGAGCAAAGCATGAGCAGTTCTTC.

The chain is built from TRBV7-3 and TRBJ1-3; D call uncertain. V was cut by 5 bases and J by 4 bases, with 12 bases left in between. CDR1 is SGHTA and CDR2 is FQGTGA in the germline V gene. The CDR3 is 14 amino acids. The CDR3 sequence: CASSALPGGNTIYF. The CDR3 DNA is TGTGCCAGCAGCGCCCTCCCGGGGGGAAACACCATATATTTT. The whole variable domain, filled in from reference TRBV7-3 and TRBJ1-3, reads GAGVSQTPSNKVTEKGKYVELRCDPISGHTALYWYRQSLGQGPEFLIYFQGTGAADDSGLPNDRFFAVRPEGSVSTLKIQRTERGDSAVYLCASSALPGGNTIYFGEGSWLTVV.

The V gene is TRBV6-6, the J gene TRBJ2-7, with a possible D match to TRBD1 (6 bases). The CDR3 sequence is 15 residues long. CDR1 MNHNY and CDR2 SVGAGI come from the germline V gene (reference sequence). The germline V and J ends were trimmed by 7 bases and 0 bases, with 16 bases remaining between them. The CDR3 coding sequence is TGTGCCAGCACCACGGGGCAGGGGTACTCCTACGAGCAGTACTTC. Amino acids: CASTTGQGYSYEQYF.

This rearrangement joins TRBV6-6 to TRBJ2-2; TRBD1 might be the D (6 bases). The length of the CDR3 is 15 residues. The germline gives CDR1 MNHNY, CDR2 SVGAGI (reference sequence). V was shortened by 0 bases and J by 3 bases, with 8 bases between the two germline ends. The CDR3 region has the DNA TGTGCCAGCAGTTACTCGGACAGCCACACCGGGGAGCTGTTTTTT. Translation gives CASSYSDSHTGELFF.

In this sample, this clone turned up once. The chain carries TRBV4-1 and TRBJ1-2; TRBD1 matches 10 bases. V lost 1 base to trimming and J lost 4 bases; unmatched junction nucleotides: 9. The length of the CDR3 is 17 residues. Per the germline V gene, CDR1 is MGHRA and CDR2 is YSYEKL. The CDR3 DNA reads as TGCGCCAGCAGCCAAGGGCCCGGGACAGGGGAACCCTATGGCTACACCTTC. Its protein is CASSQGPGTGEPYGYTF.

The chain recombines TRBV4-2 with TRBJ1-4; TRBD1 matches at 7 bases. Germline V CDR1 and CDR2: LGHNA, YNFKEQ. The J segment lost 6 bases and the V segment lost 2 bases, leaving 9 bases of the junction unmatched. The CDR3 length is 16 residues. In DNA form, the CDR3 reads TGTGCCAGCAGCCAAACTCTCGATGGGACAGATGAAAAACTGTTTTTT. It encodes CASSQTLDGTDEKLFF.

The V gene is TRBV9, the J gene TRBJ2-7; 10 bases match TRBD2. With V trimmed by 4 bases and J by 4 bases, 5 bases remained unmatched. The CDR3 is made up of 14 amino acids. Germline loops: CDR1 SGDLS, CDR2 YYNGEE. The CDR3 region has the DNA TGTGCCAGCAGCCTAGCGACTAGCGGGTACGAGCAGTACTTC. Its translation: CASSLATSGYEQYF.

The rearrangement uses TRBV5-4 and TRBJ2-7; the D is unclear. The CDR3 contains 12 residues. CDR1 and CDR2 (germline): SGHNT, YYREEE (reference sequence). Trimming removed 2 bases at V and 0 bases at J, with 3 bases between. DNA of the CDR3: TGTGCCAGCAGCTTCGACTCCTACGAGCAGTACTTC. As protein: CASSFDSYEQYF.